This T cell receptor beta chain is drawn from a study of CD8 T cells in ankylosing spondylitis. TCRdb used MiXCR to reprocess the 5' RACE reads, holding one entry per CDR3 protein. This table has about 240,000 distinct CDR3 sequences, 8% to 9.5% appearing once. This clonotype was counted between two and nine times. The CDR3 runs 15 residues. V lost 2 bases, J lost 5 bases, and 6 bases stayed unmatched. CDR1 and CDR2 (germline): SGHKS, YYEKEE (reference sequence). V and J are TRBV5-5 and TRBJ2-1; TRBD2 agrees at 8 bases. Sequenced input: blood, either unsorted or a sorted T cell fraction (not recorded which). The source is a male donor with ankylosing spondylitis or in good health (not recorded which). For the CDR3, the DNA is TGTGCCAGCAGCTTAACGGGGGGGGCCCACAATGAGCAGTTCTTC. Encoded protein: CASSLTGGAHNEQFF. Variable domain in full (rest from reference TRBV5-5 and TRBJ2-1): DAGVTQSPTHLIKTRGQQVTLRCSPISGHKSVSWYQQVLGQGPQFIFQYYEKEERGRGNFPDRFSARQFPNYSSELNVNALLLGDSALYLCASSLTGGAHNEQFFGPGTRLTVL.